Below are 20 T cell receptor beta chains sequenced from a single sample in a study of T cells after posttransplantation cyclophosphamide (dated by TCRdb to the mid-2010s). Library prep was done by the immunoSEQ multiplex PCR assay. Held by TCRdb, this immuneACCESS table contains in-frame sequences only and omits some clones. Under half of the omission traces to an unresolved V gene where checked; the cause of the rest is unknown. The table for this sample lists 9,500 to 15,000 clones, none of them counted only once. Clones ranked in the top ten supply 6% to 9.5% of the sample. Sequencing input: PBMCs. These receptor sequences come from a middle-aged woman in good health, CMV-negative, and a related stem cell transplant donor.

This clone appeared many times. CDR3 loop: CASSPRVQSTSGNTIYF. The CDR3 region has the DNA TGTGCCAGCAGTCCTCGGGTTCAATCCACCTCTGGAAACACCATATATTTT. The chain carries TRBV28 and TRBJ1-3; D gene unclear. Germline V gene sequence: CDR1 MDHEN, CDR2 SYDVKM. This CDR3 contains 17 residues. V lost 5 bases and J 0 bases, leaving 17 bases between the germline ends.

This clone showed up many times. The genes are TRBV4-1 and TRBJ1-1, with D tentatively TRBD1 (5 bases). The CDR3 loop spans 16 amino acids. Trimming stripped 0 bases from V and 1 base from J, with 12 bases between. Germline CDR1 MGHRA, CDR2 YSYEKL. CDR3 in DNA: TGCGCCAGCAGCCAAGATGACGGACATAGGAACACTGAAGCTTTCTTT. This sequence encodes CASSQDDGHRNTEAFF.

This clone was seen at least ten times. V gene TRBV2 combines with J gene TRBJ2-7; D may be TRBD1 (5 bases). Germline CDR1 reads SNHLY; CDR2 reads FYNNEI. The CDR3 is 13 residues long. Trimming shortened V by 3 bases and J by 3 bases, and 9 bases separated the two germline ends. The CDR3 protein is CASSEYRLYEQYF. CDR3 nucleotide sequence: TGTGCCAGCAGTGAGTACAGGCTCTACGAGCAGTACTTC.

This clone was observed a few times. The rearrangement joins TRBV10-3 to TRBJ2-3, with TRBD2 identical over 7 bases. V lost 4 bases, J lost 1 base, and 8 bases stayed unmatched. This CDR3 has 16 residues. Germline values: CDR1 ENHRY, CDR2 SYGVKD. The CDR3, as DNA: TGTGCCATCAGTGGGAACAGCGGGGCAGGCACAGATACGCAGTATTTT. Translation: CAISGNSGAGTDTQYF.

This clone was counted many times. The chain combines TRBV28 with TRBJ2-1; 9 bases are shared with TRBD2. V gave up 4 bases and J gave up 6 bases; unmatched junction bases: 4. From germline, CDR1 is MDHEN and CDR2 SYDVKM. The CDR3 extends over 14 amino acids. The CDR3 reads CASSSSGIFNEQFF. In DNA form, the CDR3 reads TGTGCCAGCAGTTCTAGCGGGATCTTCAATGAGCAGTTCTTC. Full variable domain (outside the CDR3, taken from reference TRBV28 and TRBJ2-1): DVKVTQSSRYLVKRTGEKVFLECVQDMDHENMFWYRQDPGLGLRLIYFSYDVKMKEKGDIPEGYSVSREKKERFSLILESASTNQTSMYLCASSSSGIFNEQFFGPGTRLTVL.

This clone was observed many times. The chain employs TRBV2 and TRBJ1-3, with 7 bases matching TRBD1. J was trimmed by 2 bases and V by 6 bases; bases with no gene match: 7. Germline lookup yields CDR1 SNHLY and CDR2 FYNNEI. The CDR3 has 15 amino acids. CDR3 nucleotides: TGTGCCAGCAGCCCAGACAGGGTGCCTGGAAACACCATATATTTT. This encodes CASSPDRVPGNTIYF. Complete variable domain (other parts from reference TRBV2 and TRBJ1-3): EPEVTQTPSHQVTQMGQEVILRCVPISNHLYFYWYRQILGQKVEFLVSFYNNEISEKSEIFDDQFSVERPDGSNFTLKIRSTKLEDSAMYFCASSPDRVPGNTIYFGEGSWLTVV.

This clone was recorded a few times. The chain couples TRBV14 to TRBJ2-2; D is perhaps TRBD1 or TRBD2 (5 bases each). With 4 bases removed from V and 0 bases from J, the gap between germline ends came to 15 bases. The CDR3 is 17 amino acids. Germline V CDR1 and CDR2: SGHDN, FVKESK. The DNA for the CDR3 is TGTGCCAGCAGCCCCGCAGAGGGGCGTTCGAACACCGGGGAGCTGTTTTTT. Amino acids: CASSPAEGRSNTGELFF.

This clone has ten or more counts. The rearrangement links TRBV5-8 to TRBJ2-6; D is ambiguous. From germline, CDR1 is SGHTS and CDR2 YDEGEE. The CDR3 is 15 residues long. CDR3 nucleotide sequence: TGTGCGATGCTTCTAACGTTCTCTGGGGCCAACGTCCTGACTTTC. This sequence encodes CAMLLTFSGANVLTF.

This clone was observed many times. The V gene is TRBV5-5, the J gene TRBJ2-5; 10 bases fit TRBD2. J lost 10 bases, V lost 2 bases, and 8 bases had no gene match. There are 14 residues in the CDR3. Germline CDR1 and CDR2: SGHKS and YYEKEE (reference sequence). CDR3 DNA sequence: TGTGCCAGCAGCTTTCAACTAGCGGGAAGGGGCCAGTACTTC. This sequence encodes CASSFQLAGRGQYF.

This clone was detected ten times or more. V is TRBV4-3 and J is TRBJ2-7; D gene unclear. Deletions cut 4 bases from V and 1 base from J, with 14 bases between. The germline V gene encodes CDR1 LGHNA and CDR2 YSLEER. This CDR3 has 15 amino acids. Written as DNA, the CDR3 is TGCGCCAGCAGCCCTGTGGCAGACAATTCCTACGAGCAGTACTTC. Protein sequence: CASSPVADNSYEQYF.

Many counts were recorded for this clone. The chain carries TRBV7-9 and TRBJ1-1; 7 nucleotides line up with TRBD1. V dropped 4 bases and J dropped 0; count of bases not matched to a gene: 2. CDR1 and CDR2 (germline): SEHNR, FQNEAQ (reference sequence). The CDR3 runs to 14 residues. CDR3 residues: CASSSQGMNTEAFF. CDR3 nucleotides: TGTGCCAGCAGCTCACAGGGGATGAACACTGAAGCTTTCTTT.

This clone was seen repeatedly, ten times or more. The rearrangement uses TRBV12-3 or TRBV12-4 and TRBJ2-1; no reliable D call. V shed 3 bases and J shed 5 bases, with 8 bases lying between them. The CDR3 spans 13 residues. The CDR3 nucleotides read TGTGCCAGCAGTTTCTCTAGGAACAATGAGCAGTTCTTC. This codes for CASSFSRNNEQFF.

This clone showed up many times. The gene calls are TRBV5-1 and TRBJ1-2, with D maybe TRBD1 (6 bases). This CDR3 comprises 14 residues. Trimming pared 1 base from V and 8 bases from J, leaving 15 bases between. Germline V gene sequence: CDR1 SGHRS, CDR2 YFSETQ. The CDR3: CASSLRSGEEGYTF. CDR3 sequence (DNA): TGCGCCAGCAGCTTGAGGTCAGGGGAGGAAGGCTACACCTTC. The whole variable domain, remainder taken from reference TRBV5-1 and TRBJ1-2, is KAGVTQTPRYLIKTRGQQVTLSCSPISGHRSVSWYQQTPGQGLQFLFEYFSETQRNKGNFPGRFSGRQFSNSRSEMNVSTLELGDSALYLCASSLRSGEEGYTFGSGTRLTVV.

This clone has at least ten counts. The V and J genes are TRBV28 and TRBJ1-5, with TRBD1 as a possible D gene (6 bases). In germline, CDR1 is MDHEN, CDR2 SYDVKM. V dropped 4 bases and J dropped 6 bases, with 16 bases sitting between them. This CDR3 contains 15 residues. CDR3 DNA: TGTGCCAGCAGTTCCCCCGCGACAGGCCGTCAGCCCCAGCATTTT. Translated: CASSSPATGRQPQHF.

This clone ranks as medium-sized. The chain uses TRBV7-3 and TRBJ2-1; 9 bases map to TRBD2. The CDR3 loop spans 15 amino acids. V lost 2 bases to trimming and J lost 7 bases; unmatched junction nucleotides: 6. Germline assignment: CDR1 SGHTA and CDR2 FQGTGA. Written as DNA, the CDR3 is TGTGCCAGCAGCTTATTGGCGGGAGGGCCAAATGAGCAGTTCTTC. Its protein product is CASSLLAGGPNEQFF.

The sample holds many counts of this clone. The rearrangement uses TRBV7-6 and TRBJ2-7; D is uncertain. V lost 0 bases and J lost 6, with 9 bases in between. CDR3 length: 13 amino acids. Looked up from germline, CDR1 is SGHVS and CDR2 is FNYEAQ. The CDR3 nucleotides are TGTGCCAGCAGCTTAGCATATACGGGCGAGCAGTACTTC. Amino acids: CASSLAYTGEQYF.

The CDR3 nucleotides are TGTGCCACCAAAGGACAGGGGGCAACCGGGGAGCTGTTTTTT. The encoded protein is CATKGQGATGELFF. The V gene is TRBV24-1, the J gene TRBJ2-2; 11 bases match TRBD1. The V gene end was trimmed by 8 bases and the J gene end by 5 bases; junction bases not matched to a gene: 3. This CDR3 is 14 amino acids long. Germline CDR1 KGHDR, CDR2 SFDVKD.

This clone was detected many times. The chain recombines TRBV12-3 or TRBV12-4 with TRBJ1-2; D is undetermined. The V end lost 4 bases, the J end lost 4 bases, and 19 bases lay between the germline ends. The CDR3 contains 16 residues. CDR3 nucleotide sequence: TGTGCCAGCAGTTCGAATAAAGGACGGACTATCTATGGCTACACCTTC. Amino acids: CASSSNKGRTIYGYTF.

This clone was detected a few times. The gene calls are TRBV25-1 and TRBJ2-4, with 14 bases that match TRBD2. CDR3 length: 17 residues. Losses at the gene ends were 10 bases for V and 0 bases for J; bases not matched to a gene: 8. Germline V gene sequence: CDR1 MGHDK, CDR2 SYGVNS. The DNA for the CDR3 is TGTGCCAACCTTGGGACTAGCGGGGGCCTAGCCAAAAACATTCAGTACTTC. Its protein is CANLGTSGGLAKNIQYF.

This clone was counted ten times or more. The chain combines TRBV10-2 with TRBJ2-6; tentatively, D is TRBD2 (6 bases). The CDR3 sequence is 19 residues long. Germline CDR1 reads WSHSY; CDR2 reads SAAADI. The ends were cut back, 8 bases at V and 0 bases at J, with 23 bases in the middle. The CDR3 is CASSRTDWGVDSGANVLTF. DNA of the CDR3: TGCGCCAGCTCCAGGACGGACTGGGGGGTAGACTCTGGGGCCAACGTCCTGACTTTC.